This section outlines one TCR beta chain sequence together with its context. Its antigen is currently unknown. This specimen comes from a study of cytomegalovirus exposure and HLA in healthy donors. General study findings and limits: From TCR beta sequences, most subjects' HLA-A and HLA-B alleles were reportedly predicted accurately. V- and J-gene trimming of TCR beta was linked (in a later analysis) to a missense DCLRE1C variant. Later analysis suggested links between common viral pathogens and several top significant clusters.

PCR was performed using 60 Vbeta and 13 Jbeta primers. Assay used: immunoSEQ multiplex PCR; TCRdb lists only in-frame clones, some missing. Here the sample spans some 99,000 clones, about 70% being singletons. The CDR3 contains 16 residues. J lost 3 bases, V lost 1 base, and 9 bases had no gene match. Germline V gives CDR1 MNHNS, CDR2 SASEGT. Healthy bone marrow donors supplied every sample. This clonotype originated in a female donor in good health and CMV-seronegative. The gene calls are TRBV6-1 and TRBJ2-7; 7 bases line up with TRBD1. The sequenced material came from PBMCs. The CDR3 DNA reads as TGTGCCAGCAGTGAAGGCCCGACAGGGTTTCGCTACGAGCAGTACTTC. It yields the protein CASSEGPTGFRYEQYF.